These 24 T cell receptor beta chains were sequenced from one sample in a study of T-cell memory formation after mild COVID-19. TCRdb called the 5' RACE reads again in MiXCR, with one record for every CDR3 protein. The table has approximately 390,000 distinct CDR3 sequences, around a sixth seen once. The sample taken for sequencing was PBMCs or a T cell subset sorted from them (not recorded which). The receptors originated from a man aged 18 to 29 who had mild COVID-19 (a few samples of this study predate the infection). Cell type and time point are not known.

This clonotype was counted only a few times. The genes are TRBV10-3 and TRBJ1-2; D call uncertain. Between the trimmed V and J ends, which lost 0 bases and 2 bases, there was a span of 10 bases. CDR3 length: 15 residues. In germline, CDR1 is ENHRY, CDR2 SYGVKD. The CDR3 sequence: CAISESKAVNYGYTF. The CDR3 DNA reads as TGTGCCATCAGTGAGTCTAAGGCAGTCAACTATGGCTACACCTTC.

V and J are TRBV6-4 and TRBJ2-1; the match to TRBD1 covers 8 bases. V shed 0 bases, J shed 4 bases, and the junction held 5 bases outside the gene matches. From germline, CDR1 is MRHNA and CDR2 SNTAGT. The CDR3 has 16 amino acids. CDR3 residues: CASSDSSGGPYNEQFF. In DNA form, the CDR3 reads TGTGCCAGCAGTGACTCTTCAGGGGGCCCATACAATGAGCAGTTCTTC.

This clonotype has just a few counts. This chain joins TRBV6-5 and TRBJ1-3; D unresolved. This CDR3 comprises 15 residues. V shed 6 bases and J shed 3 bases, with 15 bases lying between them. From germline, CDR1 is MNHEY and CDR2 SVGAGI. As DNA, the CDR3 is TGTGCCAGCAGGAGAACGTATGAGAGTGGAAACACCATATATTTT. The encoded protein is CASRRTYESGNTIYF.

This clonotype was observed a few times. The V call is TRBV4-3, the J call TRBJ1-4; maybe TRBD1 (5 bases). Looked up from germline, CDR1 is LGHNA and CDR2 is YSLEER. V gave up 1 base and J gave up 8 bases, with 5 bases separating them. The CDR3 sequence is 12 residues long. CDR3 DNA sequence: TGCGCCAGCAGCCAAGGGGACGAAAAACTGTTTTTT. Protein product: CASSQGDEKLFF.

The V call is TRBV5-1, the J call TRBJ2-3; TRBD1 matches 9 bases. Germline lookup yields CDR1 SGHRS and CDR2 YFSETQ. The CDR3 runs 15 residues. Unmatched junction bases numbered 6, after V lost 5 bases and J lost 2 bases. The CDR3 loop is CASRPTGGVTDTQYF. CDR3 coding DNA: TGCGCCAGCAGACCAACAGGGGGCGTCACAGATACGCAGTATTTT.

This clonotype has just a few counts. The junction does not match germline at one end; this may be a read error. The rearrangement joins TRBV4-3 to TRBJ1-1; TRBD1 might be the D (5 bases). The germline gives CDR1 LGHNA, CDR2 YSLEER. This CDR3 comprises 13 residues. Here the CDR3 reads CASREVGVAEVFF. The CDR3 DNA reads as TGCGCCAGCAGGGAAGTGGGGGTAGCTGAAGTTTTCTTT.

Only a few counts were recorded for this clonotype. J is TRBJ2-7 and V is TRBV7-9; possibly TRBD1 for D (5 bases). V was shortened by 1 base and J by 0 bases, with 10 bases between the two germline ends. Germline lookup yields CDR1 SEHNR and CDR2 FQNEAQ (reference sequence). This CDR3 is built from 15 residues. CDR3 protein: CASSLGRTSSYEQYF. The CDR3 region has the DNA TGTGCCAGCAGCTTAGGCAGGACAAGCTCCTACGAGCAGTACTTC.

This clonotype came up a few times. The CDR3: CASSARDGNSPLHF. In DNA form, the CDR3 reads TGCGCCAGCAGCGCCCGGGACGGAAATTCACCCCTCCACTTT. This chain joins TRBV5-1 and TRBJ1-6, with D possibly matching TRBD1 (5 bases). The CDR3 extends over 14 amino acids. Trimming stripped 4 bases from V and 7 bases from J, with 12 bases between. CDR1 and CDR2 from the germline V gene are SGHRS and YFSETQ.

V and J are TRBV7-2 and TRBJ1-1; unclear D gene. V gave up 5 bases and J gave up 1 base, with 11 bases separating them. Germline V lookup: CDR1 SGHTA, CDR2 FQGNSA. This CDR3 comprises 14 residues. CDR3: CASSPPLGNTEAFF. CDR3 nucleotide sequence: TGTGCCAGCAGCCCCCCCCTCGGGAACACTGAAGCTTTCTTT.

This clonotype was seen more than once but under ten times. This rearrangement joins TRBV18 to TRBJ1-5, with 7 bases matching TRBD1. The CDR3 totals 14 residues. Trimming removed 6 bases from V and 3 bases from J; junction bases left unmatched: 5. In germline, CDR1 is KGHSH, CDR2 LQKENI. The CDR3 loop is CASSQGGPNQPQHF. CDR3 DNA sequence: TGTGCCAGCTCGCAGGGGGGCCCCAATCAGCCCCAGCATTTT.

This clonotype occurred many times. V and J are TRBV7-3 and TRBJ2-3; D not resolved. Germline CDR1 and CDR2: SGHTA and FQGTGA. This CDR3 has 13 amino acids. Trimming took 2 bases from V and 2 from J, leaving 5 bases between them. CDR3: CASSLYYTDTQYF. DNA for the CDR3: TGTGCCAGCAGCTTATACTACACAGATACGCAGTATTTT. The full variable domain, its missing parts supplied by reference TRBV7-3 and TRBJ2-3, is GAGVSQTPSNKVTEKGKYVELRCDPISGHTALYWYRQSLGQGPEFLIYFQGTGAADDSGLPNDRFFAVRPEGSVSTLKIQRTERGDSAVYLCASSLYYTDTQYFGPGTRLTVL.

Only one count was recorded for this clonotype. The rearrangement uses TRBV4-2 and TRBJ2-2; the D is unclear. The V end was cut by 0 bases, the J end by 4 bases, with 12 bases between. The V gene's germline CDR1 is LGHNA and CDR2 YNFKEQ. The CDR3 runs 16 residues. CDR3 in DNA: TGTGCCAGCAGCCAAGACCCTGTTCGGGTCACCGGGGAGCTGTTTTTT. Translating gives CASSQDPVRVTGELFF.

The CDR3 coding sequence is TGCGCCAGCAGCTCAACAGATCACGCAACTAATGAAAAACTGTTTTTT. It yields the protein CASSSTDHATNEKLFF. The rearrangement uses TRBV5-1 and TRBJ1-4; D gene ambiguous. Per germline, CDR1 SGHRS and CDR2 YFSETQ. The CDR3 consists of 16 residues. V was shortened by 3 bases and J by 0 bases, with 12 bases between the two germline ends. The full variable domain, rest sourced from reference TRBV5-1 and TRBJ1-4, is KAGVTQTPRYLIKTRGQQVTLSCSPISGHRSVSWYQQTPGQGLQFLFEYFSETQRNKGNFPGRFSGRQFSNSRSEMNVSTLELGDSALYLCASSSTDHATNEKLFFGSGTQLSVL.

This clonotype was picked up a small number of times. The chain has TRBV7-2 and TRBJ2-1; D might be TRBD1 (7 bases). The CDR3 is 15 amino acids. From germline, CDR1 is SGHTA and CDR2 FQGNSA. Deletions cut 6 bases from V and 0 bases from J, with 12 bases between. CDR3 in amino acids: CASRPGGSSYNEQFF. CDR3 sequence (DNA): TGTGCCAGCAGACCAGGGGGGAGCTCCTACAATGAGCAGTTCTTC.

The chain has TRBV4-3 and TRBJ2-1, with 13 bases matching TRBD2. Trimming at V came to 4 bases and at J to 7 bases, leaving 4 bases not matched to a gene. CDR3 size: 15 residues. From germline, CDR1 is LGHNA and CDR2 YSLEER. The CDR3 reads CASSPTSGGPNEQFF. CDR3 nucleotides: TGCGCCAGCAGCCCGACTAGCGGGGGGCCTAATGAGCAGTTCTTC.

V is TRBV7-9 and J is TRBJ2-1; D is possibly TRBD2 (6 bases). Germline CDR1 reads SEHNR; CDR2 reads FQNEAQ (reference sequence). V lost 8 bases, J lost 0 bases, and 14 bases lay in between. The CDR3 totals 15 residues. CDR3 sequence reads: CASRRDGGSYNEQFF. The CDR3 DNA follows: TGTGCCAGCCGGAGGGACGGGGGCTCCTACAATGAGCAGTTCTTC. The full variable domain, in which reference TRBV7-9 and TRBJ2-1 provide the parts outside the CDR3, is DTGVSQNPRHKITKRGQNVTFRCDPISEHNRLYWYRQTLGQGPEFLTYFQNEAQLEKSRLLSDRFSAERPKGSFSTLEIQRTEQGDSAMYLCASRRDGGSYNEQFFGPGTRLTVL.

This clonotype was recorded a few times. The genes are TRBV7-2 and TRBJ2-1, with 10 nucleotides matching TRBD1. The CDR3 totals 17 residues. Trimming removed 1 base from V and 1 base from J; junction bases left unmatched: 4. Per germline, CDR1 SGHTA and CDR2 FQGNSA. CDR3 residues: CASSLVGTGVSYNEQFF. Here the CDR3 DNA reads TGTGCCAGCAGCTTAGTAGGGACAGGGGTGTCCTACAATGAGCAGTTCTTC.

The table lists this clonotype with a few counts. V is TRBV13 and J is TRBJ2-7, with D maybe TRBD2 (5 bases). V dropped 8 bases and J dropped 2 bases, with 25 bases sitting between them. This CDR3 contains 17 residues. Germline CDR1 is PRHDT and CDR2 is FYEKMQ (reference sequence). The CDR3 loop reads CASGPGVQSSSTYEQYF. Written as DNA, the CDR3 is TGTGCCAGCGGGCCCGGGGTTCAGTCTTCATCGACCTACGAGCAGTACTTC.

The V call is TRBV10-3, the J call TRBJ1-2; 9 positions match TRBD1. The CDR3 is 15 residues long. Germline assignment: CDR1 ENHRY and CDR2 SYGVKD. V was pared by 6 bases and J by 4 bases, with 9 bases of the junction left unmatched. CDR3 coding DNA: TGTGCCATCAGGACCCCGGGACAGGGAGGCTATGGCTACACCTTC. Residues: CAIRTPGQGGYGYTF.

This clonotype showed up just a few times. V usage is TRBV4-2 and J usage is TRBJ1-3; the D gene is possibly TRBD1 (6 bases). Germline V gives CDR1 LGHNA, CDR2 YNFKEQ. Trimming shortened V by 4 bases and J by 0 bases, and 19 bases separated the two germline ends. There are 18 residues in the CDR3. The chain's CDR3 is CASSRGAWTDISGNTIYF. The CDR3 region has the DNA TGTGCCAGCAGCCGGGGGGCCTGGACAGACATCTCTGGAAACACCATATATTTT.

DNA for the CDR3: TGCGCCAGCAGCCAAGATGATTCAGGGACCTACGAGCAGTACGTC. It is translated as CASSQDDSGTYEQYV. The rearrangement uses TRBV4-3 and TRBJ2-7, with D tentatively TRBD1 (5 bases). Germline CDR1 LGHNA, CDR2 YSLEER. V lost 0 bases and J 2 bases, leaving 11 bases between the germline ends. The CDR3 sequence is 15 residues long.

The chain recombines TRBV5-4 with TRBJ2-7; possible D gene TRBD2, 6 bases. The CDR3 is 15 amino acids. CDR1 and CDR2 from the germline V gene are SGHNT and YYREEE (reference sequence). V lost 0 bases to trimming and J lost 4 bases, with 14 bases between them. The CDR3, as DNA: TGTGCCAGCAGCTTGGACCCCGGCGGGGTTTACGAGCAGTACTTC. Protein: CASSLDPGGVYEQYF.

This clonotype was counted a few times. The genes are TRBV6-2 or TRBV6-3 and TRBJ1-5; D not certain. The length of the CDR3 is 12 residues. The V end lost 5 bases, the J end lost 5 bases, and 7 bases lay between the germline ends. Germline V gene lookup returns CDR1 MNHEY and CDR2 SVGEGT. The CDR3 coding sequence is TGTGCCAGCAGTAAACGGGATCAGCCCCAGCATTTT. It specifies CASSKRDQPQHF.

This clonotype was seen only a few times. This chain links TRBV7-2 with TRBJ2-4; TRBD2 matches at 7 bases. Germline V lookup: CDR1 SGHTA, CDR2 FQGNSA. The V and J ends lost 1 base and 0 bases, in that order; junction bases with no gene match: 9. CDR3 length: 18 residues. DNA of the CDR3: TGTGCCAGCAGCTTAGTGGTGGGCCGGGGGGAAGCCAAAAACATTCAGTACTTC. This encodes CASSLVVGRGEAKNIQYF. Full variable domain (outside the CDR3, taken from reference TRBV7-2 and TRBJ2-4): GAGVSQSPSNKVTEKGKDVELRCDPISGHTALYWYRQSLGQGLEFLIYFQGNSAPDKSGLPSDRFSAERTGGSVSTLTIQRTQQEDSAVYLCASSLVVGRGEAKNIQYFGAGTRLSVL.